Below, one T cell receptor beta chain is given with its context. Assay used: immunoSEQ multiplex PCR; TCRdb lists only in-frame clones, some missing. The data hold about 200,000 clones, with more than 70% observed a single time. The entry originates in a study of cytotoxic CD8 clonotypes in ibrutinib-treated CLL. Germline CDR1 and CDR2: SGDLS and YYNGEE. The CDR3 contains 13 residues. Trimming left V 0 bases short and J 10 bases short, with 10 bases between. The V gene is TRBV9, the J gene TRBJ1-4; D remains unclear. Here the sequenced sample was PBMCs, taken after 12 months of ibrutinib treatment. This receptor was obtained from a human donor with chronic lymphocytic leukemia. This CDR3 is CASSVEPEAKLFF. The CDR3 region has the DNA TGTGCCAGCAGCGTAGAGCCGGAGGCAAAACTGTTTTTT.